The entry below gives a single T cell receptor (beta chain) sequence along with its context. Its antigen is not identified. Per the germline V gene, CDR1 is SGHDN and CDR2 is FVKESK. The V and J ends lost 6 bases and 5 bases respectively, with 10 bases between them. CDR3 size: 12 residues. Clones were sequenced by immunoSEQ multiplex PCR, and TCRdb holds only the in-frame ones, with some missing. The table records roughly 300,000 clones, 88% of them present only once. The sample comes from a study of Ad26.COV2.S vaccination and SARS-CoV-2 variants. Findings and limits, study-wide: Measures of TCR breadth and depth may have fallen short of total T cell responses.

Regarding treatment: around 19 received Ad26.COV2.S at low or high dose, single or two shots; 5 received placebo; per-sample allocation not given. After the first vaccine or placebo injection, samples were drawn on day 63. An Ad26 vector expressing Wuhan-strain SARS-CoV-2 spike served as the vaccine. Here the sequenced sample was peripheral blood, taken in a trial of Ad26.COV2.S vaccine versus placebo. The chain joins TRBV14 to TRBJ1-2; D call uncertain. The source of this sequence is a person between 18 and 65 years old who received the Ad26.COV2.S COVID-19 vaccine or a placebo. The CDR3 DNA sequence: TGTGCCAGCAGTCAGACTGGATATGGCTACACCTTC. As protein: CASSQTGYGYTF.